This T cell receptor beta chain derives from a study of cytomegalovirus exposure and HLA in healthy donors. This CDR3 has 15 residues. V shed 7 bases and J 3 bases; nucleotides not matched to a gene: 6. Germline-derived CDR1 and CDR2 are SGHRS and YFSETQ. Participants comprised healthy donors of bone marrow. General study points: The authors assumed roughly uniform sequencing depth across donors for presence/absence analyses. Among the sequence variants, a highly shared cluster was likely an artifact of sequencing.

Amplification used 60 Vbeta primers and 13 Jbeta primers. Using immunoSEQ multiplex PCR, the repertoire was profiled, and TCRdb retains in-frame clones only, with some absent. The table lists about 190,000 clones, approximately 86% of them singletons. With respect to this clone: Antigen: not known.

Sequencing used PBMCs. The V call is TRBV5-1, the J call TRBJ1-4; 10 bases are shared with TRBD1. This sequence originates from a boy between 2 and 15 years old in good health and CMV-seronegative. This CDR3 reads CASSTGGLANEKLFF. DNA for the CDR3: TGCGCCAGCTCGACAGGGGGCTTGGCTAATGAAAAACTGTTTTTT.